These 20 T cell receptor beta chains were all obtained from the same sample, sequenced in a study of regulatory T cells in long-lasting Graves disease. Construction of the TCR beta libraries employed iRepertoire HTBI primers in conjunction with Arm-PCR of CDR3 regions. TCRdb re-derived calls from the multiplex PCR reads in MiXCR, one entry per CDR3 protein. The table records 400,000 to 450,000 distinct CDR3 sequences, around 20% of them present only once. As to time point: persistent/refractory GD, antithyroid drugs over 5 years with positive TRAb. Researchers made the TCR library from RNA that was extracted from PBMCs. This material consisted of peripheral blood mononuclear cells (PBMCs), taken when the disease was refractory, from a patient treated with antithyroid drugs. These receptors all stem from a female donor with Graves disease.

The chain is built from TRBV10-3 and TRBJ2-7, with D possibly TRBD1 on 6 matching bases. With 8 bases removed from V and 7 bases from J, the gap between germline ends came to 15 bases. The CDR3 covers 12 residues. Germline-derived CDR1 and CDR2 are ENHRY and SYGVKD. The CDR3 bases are TGTGCCATCGGTCCCAGGGGCGGAGAGCAGTACTTC. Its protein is CAIGPRGGEQYF.

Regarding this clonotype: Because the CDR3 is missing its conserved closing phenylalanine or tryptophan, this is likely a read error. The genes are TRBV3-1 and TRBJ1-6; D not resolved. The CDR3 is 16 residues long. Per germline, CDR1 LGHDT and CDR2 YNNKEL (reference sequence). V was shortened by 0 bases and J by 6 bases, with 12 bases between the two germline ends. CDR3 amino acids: CASSQEPARRNSPLHS. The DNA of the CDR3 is TGTGCCAGCAGCCAAGAGCCGGCCAGGCGTAATTCACCCCTCCACTCT.

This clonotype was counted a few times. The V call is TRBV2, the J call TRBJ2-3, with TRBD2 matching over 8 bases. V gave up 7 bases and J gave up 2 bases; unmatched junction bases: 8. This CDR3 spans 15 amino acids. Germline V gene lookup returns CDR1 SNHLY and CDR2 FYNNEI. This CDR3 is CASTLAGSNTDTQYF. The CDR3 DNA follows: TGTGCCAGCACCTTAGCGGGATCCAACACAGATACGCAGTATTTT.

For the CDR3, the DNA is TGTGCCAGCAGTTTGGGGACAGGGGGGGTCAAGAACTATGGCTACACCTTC. Protein sequence: CASSLGTGGVKNYGYTF. The chain joins TRBV28 to TRBJ1-2; 11 bases are a match to TRBD1. J lost 2 bases, V lost 3 bases, and 8 bases had no gene match. CDR3 length: 17 amino acids. Germline lookup yields CDR1 MDHEN and CDR2 SYDVKM.

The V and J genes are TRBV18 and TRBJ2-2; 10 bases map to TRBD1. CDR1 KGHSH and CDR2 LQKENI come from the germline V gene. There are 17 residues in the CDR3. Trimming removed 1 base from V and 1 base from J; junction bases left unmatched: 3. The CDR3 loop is CASSPRGQGMNTGELFF. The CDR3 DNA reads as TGTGCCAGCTCACCACGGGGACAGGGGATGAACACCGGGGAGCTGTTTTTT.

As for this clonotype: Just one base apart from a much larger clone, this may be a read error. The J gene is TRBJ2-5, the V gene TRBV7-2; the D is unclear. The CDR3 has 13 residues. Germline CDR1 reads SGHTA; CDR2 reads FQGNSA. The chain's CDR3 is CASSIVPQGTQYF. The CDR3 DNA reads TGTGCCAGCAGCATCGTCCCTCAAGGGACCCAGTACTTC. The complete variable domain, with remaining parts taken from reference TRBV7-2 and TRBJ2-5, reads GAGVSQSPSNKVTEKGKDVELRCDPISGHTALYWYRQSLGQGLEFLIYFQGNSAPDKSGLPSDRFSAERTGGSVSTLTIQRTQQEDSAVYLCASSIVPQGTQYFGPGTRLLVL.

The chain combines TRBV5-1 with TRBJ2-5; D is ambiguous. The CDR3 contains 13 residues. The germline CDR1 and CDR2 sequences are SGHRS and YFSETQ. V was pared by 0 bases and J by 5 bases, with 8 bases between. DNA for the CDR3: TGCGCCAGCAGCTTGGCCATTTCGGAGACCCAGTACTTC. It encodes CASSLAISETQYF.

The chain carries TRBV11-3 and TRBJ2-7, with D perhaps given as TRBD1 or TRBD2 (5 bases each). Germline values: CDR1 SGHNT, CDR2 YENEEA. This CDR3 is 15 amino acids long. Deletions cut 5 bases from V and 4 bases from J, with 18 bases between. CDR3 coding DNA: TGTGCCAGCAGCGCAAGGACTGGGACCGTTTACGAGCAGTACTTC. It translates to CASSARTGTVYEQYF.

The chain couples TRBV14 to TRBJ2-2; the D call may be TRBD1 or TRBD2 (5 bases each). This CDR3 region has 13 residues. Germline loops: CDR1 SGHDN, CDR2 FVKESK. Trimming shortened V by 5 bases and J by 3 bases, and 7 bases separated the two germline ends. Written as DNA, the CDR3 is TGTGCCAGCAGCGGGACCGACACCGGGGAGCTGTTTTTT. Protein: CASSGTDTGELFF.

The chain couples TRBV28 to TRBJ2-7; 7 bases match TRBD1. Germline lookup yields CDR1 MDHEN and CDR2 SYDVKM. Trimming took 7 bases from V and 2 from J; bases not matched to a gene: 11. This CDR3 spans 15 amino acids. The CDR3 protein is CASKSETGTPYEQYF. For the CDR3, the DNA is TGTGCCAGCAAATCCGAGACAGGGACCCCCTACGAGCAGTACTTC.

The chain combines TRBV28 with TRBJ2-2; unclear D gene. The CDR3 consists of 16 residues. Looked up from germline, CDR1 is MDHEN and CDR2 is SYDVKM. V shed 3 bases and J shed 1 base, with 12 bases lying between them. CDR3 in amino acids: CASSFGTARNTGELFF. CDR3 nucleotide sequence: TGTGCCAGCAGTTTTGGTACGGCCCGGAACACCGGGGAGCTGTTTTTT.

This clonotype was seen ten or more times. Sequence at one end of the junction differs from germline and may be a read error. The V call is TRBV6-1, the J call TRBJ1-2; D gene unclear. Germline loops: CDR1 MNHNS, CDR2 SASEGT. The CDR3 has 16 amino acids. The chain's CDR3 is CASSEAEGQSLYGYTF. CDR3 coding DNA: TGTGCCAGCAGCGAAGCTGAAGGCCAGAGCCTCTATGGCTACACCTTC.

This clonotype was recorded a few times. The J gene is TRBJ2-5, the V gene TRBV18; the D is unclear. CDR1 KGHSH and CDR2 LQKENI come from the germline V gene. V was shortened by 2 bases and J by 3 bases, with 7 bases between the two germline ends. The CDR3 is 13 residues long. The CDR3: CASSPFLEETQYF. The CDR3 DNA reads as TGTGCCAGCTCACCATTTCTCGAAGAGACCCAGTACTTC.

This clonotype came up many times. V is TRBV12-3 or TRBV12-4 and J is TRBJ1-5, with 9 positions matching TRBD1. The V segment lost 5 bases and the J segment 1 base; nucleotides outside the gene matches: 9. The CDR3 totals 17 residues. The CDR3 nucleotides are TGTGCCAGCAGTCTACACACAGGGGGCAGCAGCAATCAGCCCCAGCATTTT. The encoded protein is CASSLHTGGSSNQPQHF.

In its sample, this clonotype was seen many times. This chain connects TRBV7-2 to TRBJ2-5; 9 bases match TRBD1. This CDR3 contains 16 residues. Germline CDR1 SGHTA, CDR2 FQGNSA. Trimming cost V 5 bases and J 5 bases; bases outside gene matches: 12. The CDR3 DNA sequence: TGTGCCAGCAGCCTATCAGGGACAGGGCCGGGGGAGACCCAGTACTTC. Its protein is CASSLSGTGPGETQYF.

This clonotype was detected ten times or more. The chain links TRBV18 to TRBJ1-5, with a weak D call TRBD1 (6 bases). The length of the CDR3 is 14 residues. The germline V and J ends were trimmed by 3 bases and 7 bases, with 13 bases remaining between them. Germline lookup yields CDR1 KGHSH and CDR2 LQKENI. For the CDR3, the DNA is TGTGCCAGCTCACCGAACCCACAGGGCCAGCCCCAGCATTTT. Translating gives CASSPNPQGQPQHF.

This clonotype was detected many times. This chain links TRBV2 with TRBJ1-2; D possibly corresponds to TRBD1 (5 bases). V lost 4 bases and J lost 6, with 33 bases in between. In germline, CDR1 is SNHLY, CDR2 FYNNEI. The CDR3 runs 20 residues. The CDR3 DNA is TGTGCCAGCAGTGGAGTTATAGGACATGGGCCAATAAGGGGATTGGATGGCTACACCTTC. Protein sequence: CASSGVIGHGPIRGLDGYTF.

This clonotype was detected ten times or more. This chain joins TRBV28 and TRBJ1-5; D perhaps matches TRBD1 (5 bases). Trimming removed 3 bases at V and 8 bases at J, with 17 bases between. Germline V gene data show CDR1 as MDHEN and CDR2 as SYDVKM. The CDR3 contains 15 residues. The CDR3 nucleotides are TGTGCCAGCAGTTTTGCAGGGTCCTCAGCGGAGCCCCAGCATTTT. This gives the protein CASSFAGSSAEPQHF.

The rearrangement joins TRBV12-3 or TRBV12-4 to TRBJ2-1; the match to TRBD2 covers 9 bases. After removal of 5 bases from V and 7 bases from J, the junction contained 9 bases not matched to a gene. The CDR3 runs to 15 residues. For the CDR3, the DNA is TGTGCCAGCAGTCCTTTAGCGGGAGCGTTAAATGAGCAGTTCTTC. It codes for CASSPLAGALNEQFF.

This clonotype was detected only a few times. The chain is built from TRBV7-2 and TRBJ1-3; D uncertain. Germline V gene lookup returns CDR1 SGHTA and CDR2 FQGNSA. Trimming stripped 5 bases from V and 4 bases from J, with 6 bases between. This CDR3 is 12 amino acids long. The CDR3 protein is CASSPTGNTIYF. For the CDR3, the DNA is TGTGCCAGCAGCCCAACCGGAAACACCATATATTTT. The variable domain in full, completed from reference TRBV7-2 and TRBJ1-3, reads GAGVSQSPSNKVTEKGKDVELRCDPISGHTALYWYRQSLGQGLEFLIYFQGNSAPDKSGLPSDRFSAERTGGSVSTLTIQRTQQEDSAVYLCASSPTGNTIYFGEGSWLTVV.